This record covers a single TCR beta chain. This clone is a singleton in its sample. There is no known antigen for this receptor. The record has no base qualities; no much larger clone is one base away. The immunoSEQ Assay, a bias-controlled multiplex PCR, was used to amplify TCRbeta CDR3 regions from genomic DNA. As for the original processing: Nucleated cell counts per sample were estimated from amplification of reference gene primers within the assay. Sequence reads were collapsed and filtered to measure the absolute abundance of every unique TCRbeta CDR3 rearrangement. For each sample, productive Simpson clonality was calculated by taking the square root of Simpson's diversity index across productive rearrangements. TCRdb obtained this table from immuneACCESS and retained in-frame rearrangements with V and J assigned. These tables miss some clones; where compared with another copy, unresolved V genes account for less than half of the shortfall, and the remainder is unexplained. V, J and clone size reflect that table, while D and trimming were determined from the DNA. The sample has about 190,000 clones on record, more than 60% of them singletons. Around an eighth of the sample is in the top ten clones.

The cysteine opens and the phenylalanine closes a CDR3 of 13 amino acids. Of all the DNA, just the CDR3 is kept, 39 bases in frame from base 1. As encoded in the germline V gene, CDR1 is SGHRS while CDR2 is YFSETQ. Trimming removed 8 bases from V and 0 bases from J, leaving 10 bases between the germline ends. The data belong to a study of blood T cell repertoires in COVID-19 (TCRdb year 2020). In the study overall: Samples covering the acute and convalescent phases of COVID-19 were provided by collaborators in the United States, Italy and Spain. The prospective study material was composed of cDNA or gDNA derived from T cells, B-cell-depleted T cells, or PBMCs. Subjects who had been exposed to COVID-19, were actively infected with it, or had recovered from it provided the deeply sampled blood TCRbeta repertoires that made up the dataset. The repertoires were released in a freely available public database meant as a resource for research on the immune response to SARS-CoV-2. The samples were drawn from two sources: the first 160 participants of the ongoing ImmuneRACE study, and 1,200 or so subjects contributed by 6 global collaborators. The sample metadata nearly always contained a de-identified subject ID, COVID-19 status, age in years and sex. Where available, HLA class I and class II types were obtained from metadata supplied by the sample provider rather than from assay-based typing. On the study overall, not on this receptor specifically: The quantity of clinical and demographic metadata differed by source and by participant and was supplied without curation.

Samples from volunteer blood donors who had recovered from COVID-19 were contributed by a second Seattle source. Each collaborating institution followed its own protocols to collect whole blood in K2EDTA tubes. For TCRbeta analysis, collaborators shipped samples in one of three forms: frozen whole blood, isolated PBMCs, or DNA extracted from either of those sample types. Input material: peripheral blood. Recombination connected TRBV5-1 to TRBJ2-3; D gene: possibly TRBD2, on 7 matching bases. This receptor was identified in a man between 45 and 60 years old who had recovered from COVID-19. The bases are TGCGCCAGTGCGGGGGCTAGCACAGATACGCAGTATTTT. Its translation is CASAGASTDTQYF.